These 22 T cell receptor beta chains originate from one sample sequenced in a study of blood T cell repertoires in COVID-19. Profiled with immunoSEQ multiplex PCR; TCRdb holds only in-frame clones, not every one. The table shows approximately 85,000 clones, with over 80% occurring only once. The sample was peripheral blood. The receptors come from a woman in her 70s with active or convalescent COVID-19.

V and J are TRBV24-1 and TRBJ1-2, with TRBD1 matching over 9 bases. The CDR3 totals 14 residues. CDR1 and CDR2 (germline): KGHDR, SFDVKD. The trim removed 7 bases at V and 7 bases at J, leaving 9 bases unmatched. As DNA, the CDR3 is TGTGCCACCAGGGATACAGGGGGCGCGGGTGGCTACACCTTC. Amino acids: CATRDTGGAGGYTF.

The genes are TRBV4-2 and TRBJ2-2; TRBD2 matches at 10 bases. In germline, CDR1 is LGHNA, CDR2 YNFKEQ. V dropped 2 bases and J dropped 3; count of bases not matched to a gene: 9. This CDR3 contains 18 residues. This CDR3 reads CASSQKRGGHYDTGELFF. In DNA, the CDR3 is TGTGCCAGCAGCCAAAAGCGGGGGGGCCATTATGACACCGGGGAGCTGTTTTTT.

This chain links TRBV4-2 with TRBJ1-5; 9 nucleotides align to TRBD1. The CDR3 totals 16 residues. The ends lost 0 bases at V and 5 bases at J; junction bases unmatched: 5. Germline loops: CDR1 LGHNA, CDR2 YNFKEQ. The CDR3 sequence is CASSQDPRTGDQPQHF. As DNA, the CDR3 is TGTGCCAGCAGCCAAGATCCCAGGACAGGGGATCAGCCCCAGCATTTT.

The V and J genes are TRBV11-2 and TRBJ1-1; the D gene is possibly TRBD1 (6 bases). Germline CDR1 and CDR2: SGHAT and FQNNGV. The CDR3 has 14 amino acids. Trimming shortened V by 1 base and J by 11 bases, and 17 bases separated the two germline ends. The chain's CDR3 is CASSLVPAGGLAFF. CDR3 DNA: TGTGCCAGCAGCTTAGTTCCGGCGGGGGGCCTGGCTTTCTTT. Drawing the rest from reference TRBV11-2 and TRBJ1-1, the complete variable domain is EAGVAQSPRYKIIEKRQSVAFWCNPISGHATLYWYQQILGQGPKLLIQFQNNGVVDDSQLPKDRFSAERLKGVDSTLKIQPAKLEDSAVYLCASSLVPAGGLAFFGQGTRLTVV.

The rearrangement joins TRBV28 to TRBJ2-7; TRBD1 aligns across 10 bases. Germline trimming cut 6 bases from V and 1 base from J; bases unmatched to any gene: 6. The CDR3 is 15 residues long. Germline lookup yields CDR1 MDHEN and CDR2 SYDVKM. CDR3 in DNA: TGTGCCAGCAGCCAACGACAGGGGGCTTCCTACGAGCAGTACTTC. Translating gives CASSQRQGASYEQYF.

This chain joins TRBV7-9 and TRBJ2-3; D remains ambiguous. The CDR3 spans 14 residues. The V gene lost 5 bases and the J gene lost 1 base, with 10 bases spanning the gap. CDR1 is SEHNR, CDR2 FQNEAQ, per germline (reference sequence). Here the CDR3 reads CASSPLAGTDTQYF. The CDR3 DNA reads TGTGCCAGCAGCCCCCTGGCGGGCACAGATACGCAGTATTTT. The full variable domain, with the rest looked up from reference TRBV7-9 and TRBJ2-3, is DTGVSQNPRHKITKRGQNVTFRCDPISEHNRLYWYRQTLGQGPEFLTYFQNEAQLEKSRLLSDRFSAERPKGSFSTLEIQRTEQGDSAMYLCASSPLAGTDTQYFGPGTRLTVL.

The chain combines TRBV11-2 with TRBJ2-3, with 8 bases that match TRBD2. The CDR3 sequence is 18 residues long. Trimming took 4 bases from V and 5 from J; bases not matched to a gene: 17. Germline V gene data show CDR1 as SGHAT and CDR2 as FQNNGV. The CDR3 sequence: CASSSLVGGGLFRDTQYF. The CDR3 coding sequence is TGTGCCAGCAGCTCCCTAGTCGGGGGGGGCCTATTCCGAGATACGCAGTATTTT. The entire variable domain, with the rest obtained from reference TRBV11-2 and TRBJ2-3, is as follows: EAGVAQSPRYKIIEKRQSVAFWCNPISGHATLYWYQQILGQGPKLLIQFQNNGVVDDSQLPKDRFSAERLKGVDSTLKIQPAKLEDSAVYLCASSSLVGGGLFRDTQYFGPGTRLTVL.

The rearrangement uses TRBV20-1 and TRBJ1-2; D is undetermined. Germline lookup yields CDR1 DFQATT and CDR2 SNEGSKA (reference sequence). This CDR3 region has 10 residues. The CDR3 spells CSAPGSGYTF. CDR3 DNA: TGCAGCGCCCCGGGGTCCGGCTACACCTTC.

This clone was counted a few times. The chain employs TRBV28 and TRBJ1-6; D unresolved. Trimming left V 6 bases short and J 11 bases short, with 17 bases between. The length of the CDR3 is 14 residues. Germline CDR1 MDHEN, CDR2 SYDVKM. For the CDR3, the DNA is TGTGCCAGCAGCGGGGTTAACAGCCTAACACCCCTCCACTTT. Protein sequence: CASSGVNSLTPLHF.

The genes are TRBV7-2 and TRBJ2-3, with a tentative D call TRBD2 (6 bases). Germline loops: CDR1 SGHTA, CDR2 FQGNSA. The ends were cut back, 4 bases at V and 3 bases at J, with 11 bases in the middle. There are 14 residues in the CDR3. CDR3 coding DNA: TGTGCCAGCAGCTCGGGACTCCCAACAGATACGCAGTATTTT. Translation gives CASSSGLPTDTQYF. Full variable domain (rest looked up from reference TRBV7-2 and TRBJ2-3): GAGVSQSPSNKVTEKGKDVELRCDPISGHTALYWYRQSLGQGLEFLIYFQGNSAPDKSGLPSDRFSAERTGGSVSTLTIQRTQQEDSAVYLCASSSGLPTDTQYFGPGTRLTVL.

The J gene is TRBJ2-5, the V gene TRBV5-1; 13 nucleotides agree with TRBD2. The germline CDR1 and CDR2 sequences are SGHRS and YFSETQ. V dropped 0 bases and J dropped 3; count of bases not matched to a gene: 2. The CDR3 totals 16 residues. The CDR3 spells CASSLVGLAGEETQYF. The CDR3 DNA follows: TGCGCCAGCAGCTTGGTAGGACTAGCGGGGGAAGAGACCCAGTACTTC.

The chain is built from TRBV5-1 and TRBJ2-3; 15 nucleotides line up with TRBD2. Unmatched junction bases numbered 7, after V lost 5 bases and J lost 3 bases. CDR1 is SGHRS and CDR2 is YFSETQ in the germline V gene. The CDR3 runs to 17 residues. This chain's CDR3 is CASRSLGTSGGTDTQYF. The CDR3 DNA reads TGCGCCAGCAGGTCCCTCGGGACTAGCGGGGGGACAGATACGCAGTATTTT.

The genes are TRBV5-4 and TRBJ2-7; the match to TRBD1 covers 9 bases. V shed 3 bases and J 6 bases; nucleotides not matched to a gene: 4. The germline V gene has CDR1 SGHNT and CDR2 YYREEE (reference sequence). The CDR3 totals 13 residues. The CDR3 here is CASSSGDRAEQYF. CDR3 DNA sequence: TGTGCCAGCAGCTCCGGGGACAGGGCCGAGCAGTACTTC. Supplemented by reference TRBV5-4 and TRBJ2-7, the full variable domain reads ETGVTQSPTHLIKTRGQQVTLRCSSQSGHNTVSWYQQALGQGPQFIFQYYREEENGRGNFPPRFSGLQFPNYSSELNVNALELDDSALYLCASSSGDRAEQYFGPGTRLTVT.

As for this clone: Compared with germline, one end of the junction differs, possibly owing to a read error. This chain uses TRBV5-1 with TRBJ2-2; 9 bases line up with TRBD1. The CDR3 is made up of 16 amino acids. Looked up from germline, CDR1 is SGHRS and CDR2 is YFSETQ. The CDR3 nucleotides read TGCGCCAGCAGCTTATCCGGGACAGGGAACGCCGGGGAGCTGTTTTTT. Its translation: CASSLSGTGNAGELFF. The full variable domain, completed using reference TRBV5-1 and TRBJ2-2, is KAGVTQTPRYLIKTRGQQVTLSCSPISGHRSVSWYQQTPGQGLQFLFEYFSETQRNKGNFPGRFSGRQFSNSRSEMNVSTLELGDSALYLCASSLSGTGNAGELFFGEGSRLTVL.

The chain carries TRBV2 and TRBJ2-7, with 11 bases fitting TRBD1. Germline V gene data show CDR1 as SNHLY and CDR2 as FYNNEI. The CDR3 consists of 12 residues. Unmatched junction bases numbered 1, after V lost 6 bases and J lost 6 bases. The CDR3 nucleotides are TGTGCCAGCAGCGGGACAGGGGGCGAGCAGTACTTC. It translates to CASSGTGGEQYF.

The chain couples TRBV6-6 to TRBJ2-7; 8 nucleotides align to TRBD1. Unmatched junction bases numbered 3, after V lost 0 bases and J lost 2 bases. Germline CDR1 MNHNY, CDR2 SVGAGI (reference sequence). The CDR3 consists of 15 residues. The CDR3 here is CASSYSDRGTYEQYF. The CDR3 bases are TGTGCCAGCAGTTACTCCGACAGGGGAACCTACGAGCAGTACTTC.

The chain has TRBV5-8 and TRBJ2-2; TRBD2 might be the D (5 bases). Trimming shortened V by 1 base and J by 0 bases, and 13 bases separated the two germline ends. From germline, CDR1 is SGHTS and CDR2 YDEGEE. This CDR3 is built from 17 residues. The CDR3 region is CASSLWRALSNTGELFF. The CDR3 DNA reads as TGTGCCAGCAGCTTGTGGCGGGCCCTTTCGAACACCGGGGAGCTGTTTTTT.

The CDR3 here is CASSLWASGGEPTQYF. CDR3 in DNA: TGTGCCAGCAGCTTATGGGCTAGCGGGGGGGAACCGACCCAGTACTTC. This chain links TRBV11-2 with TRBJ2-5; 12 positions agree with TRBD2. This CDR3 is built from 16 residues. V lost 2 bases and J lost 7; bases outside the gene matches: 8. Germline V gives CDR1 SGHAT, CDR2 FQNNGV.

This clone was found once. This chain connects TRBV28 to TRBJ1-1; possible D gene TRBD1, 6 bases. Germline CDR1 MDHEN, CDR2 SYDVKM. There are 16 residues in the CDR3. The germline V and J ends were trimmed by 2 bases and 8 bases, with 21 bases remaining between them. CDR3 sequence: CASSLRRQQGFREAFF. In DNA form, the CDR3 reads TGTGCCAGCAGTTTACGTAGGCAGCAGGGGTTTCGGGAAGCTTTCTTT.

The rearrangement links TRBV27 to TRBJ1-1; no clear D gene. Germline CDR1 MNHEY, CDR2 SMNVEV (reference sequence). CDR3 length: 14 residues. Deletions cut 0 bases from V and 1 base from J, with 6 bases between. The CDR3 DNA follows: TGTGCCAGCAGTTTATCGGGCAGGAACACTGAAGCTTTCTTT. Protein: CASSLSGRNTEAFF.

The gene calls are TRBV4-1 and TRBJ2-6; D is undetermined. The CDR3 length is 17 residues. The germline CDR1 and CDR2 sequences are MGHRA and YSYEKL. V was cut by 1 base and J by 2 bases, with 12 bases left in between. CDR3 in amino acids: CASSQASRSPGANVLTF. The CDR3 DNA follows: TGCGCCAGCAGCCAAGCCTCCCGGTCACCTGGGGCCAACGTCCTGACTTTC.

The chain employs TRBV12-3 or TRBV12-4 and TRBJ1-2; D uncertain. This CDR3 is 13 amino acids long. Trimming shortened V by 5 bases and J by 4 bases, and 11 bases separated the two germline ends. The CDR3 reads CASSPTPPYGYTF. The DNA for the CDR3 is TGTGCCAGCAGTCCCACACCACCCTATGGCTACACCTTC.